This T cell receptor beta chain was documented in a study of cytomegalovirus exposure and HLA in healthy donors. Losses at the gene ends were 5 bases for V and 4 bases for J; bases not matched to a gene: 4. Germline V gene data show CDR1 as GTSNPN and CDR2 as SVGIG (reference sequence). This CDR3 is built from 13 residues. PCR amplification relied on 60 Vbeta primers (plus 13 Jbeta primers). The table came from immunoSEQ multiplex PCR; TCRdb's copy has only in-frame clones and leaves some out. The sample has approximately 30,000 clones, 55% to 80% seen once. The sequenced material came from PBMCs. The chain carries TRBV30 and TRBJ1-1; TRBD1 matches 10 bases. This TCR came from a man aged 40-49 years in good health and CMV-seropositive. The CDR3 here is CAWWTGGSTEAFF. CDR3 DNA sequence: TGTGCCTGGTGGACAGGGGGGAGCACTGAAGCTTTCTTT.